This TCR beta chain was documented in a study of cytomegalovirus exposure and HLA in healthy donors. This CDR3 is built from 14 residues. V lost 10 bases and J 0 bases, leaving 12 bases between the germline ends. Germline V CDR1 and CDR2: MNHNY, SVGAGI (reference sequence). Primers: 60 Vbeta forward and 13 Jbeta reverse. Per the authors' pipeline: Later work found 80 million or so unique TCR beta chains, with approximately 12 million shared. The repertoire was sequenced with immunoSEQ multiplex PCR; TCRdb's copy has only in-frame clones and lacks some. That table supplies the V and J calls and clone size; D and trimming were determined from the DNA. Among 95,000 to 100,000 clones listed, roughly four fifths were seen once.

The gene calls are TRBV6-6 and TRBJ1-4; D unresolved. Sequenced sample: PBMCs. The sequence came from a female donor in good health and CMV-seronegative. The CDR3, as DNA: TGTGCCACCCGTCTTCGTGCAACTAATGAAAAACTGTTTTTT. This codes for CATRLRATNEKLFF.